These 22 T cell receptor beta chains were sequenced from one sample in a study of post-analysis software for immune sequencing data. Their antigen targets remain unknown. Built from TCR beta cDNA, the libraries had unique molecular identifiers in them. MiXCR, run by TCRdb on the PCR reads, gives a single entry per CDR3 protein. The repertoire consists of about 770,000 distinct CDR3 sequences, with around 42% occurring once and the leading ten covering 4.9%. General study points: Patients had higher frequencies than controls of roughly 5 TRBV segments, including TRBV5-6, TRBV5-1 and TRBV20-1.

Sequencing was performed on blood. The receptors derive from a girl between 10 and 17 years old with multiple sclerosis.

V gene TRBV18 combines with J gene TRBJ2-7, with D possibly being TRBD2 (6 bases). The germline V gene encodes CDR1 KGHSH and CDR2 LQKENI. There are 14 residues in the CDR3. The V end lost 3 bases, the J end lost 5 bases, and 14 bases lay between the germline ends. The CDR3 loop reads CASSPGGSGHEQYF. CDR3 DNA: TGTGCCAGCTCACCCGGAGGGAGTGGCCACGAGCAGTACTTC.

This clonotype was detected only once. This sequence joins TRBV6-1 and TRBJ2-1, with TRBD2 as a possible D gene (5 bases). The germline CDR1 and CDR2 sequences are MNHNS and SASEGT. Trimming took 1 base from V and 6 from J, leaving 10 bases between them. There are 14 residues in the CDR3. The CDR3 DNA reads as TGTGCCAGCAGTGAAGGGGGAGAGGGCAATGAGCAGTTCTTC. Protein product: CASSEGGEGNEQFF.

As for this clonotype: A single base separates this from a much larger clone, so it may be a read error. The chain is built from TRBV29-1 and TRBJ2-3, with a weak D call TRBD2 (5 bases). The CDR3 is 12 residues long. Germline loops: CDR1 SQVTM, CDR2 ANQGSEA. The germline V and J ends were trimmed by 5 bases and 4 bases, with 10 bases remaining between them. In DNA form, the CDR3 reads TGCAGCGTTCGGAAGGACTCAGATACGCAGTATTTT. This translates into CSVRKDSDTQYF.

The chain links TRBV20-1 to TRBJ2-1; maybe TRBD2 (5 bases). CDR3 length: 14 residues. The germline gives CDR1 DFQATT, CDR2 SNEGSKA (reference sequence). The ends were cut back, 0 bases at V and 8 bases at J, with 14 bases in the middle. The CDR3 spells CSARDHGISDEQFF. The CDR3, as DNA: TGCAGTGCTAGAGATCACGGGATTAGCGATGAGCAGTTCTTC.

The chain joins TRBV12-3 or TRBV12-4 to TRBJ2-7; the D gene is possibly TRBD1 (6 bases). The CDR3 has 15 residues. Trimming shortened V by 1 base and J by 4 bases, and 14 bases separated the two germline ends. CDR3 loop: CASSLVTGTTYEQYF. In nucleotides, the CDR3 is TGTGCCAGCAGTTTAGTAACAGGGACAACTTACGAGCAGTACTTC.

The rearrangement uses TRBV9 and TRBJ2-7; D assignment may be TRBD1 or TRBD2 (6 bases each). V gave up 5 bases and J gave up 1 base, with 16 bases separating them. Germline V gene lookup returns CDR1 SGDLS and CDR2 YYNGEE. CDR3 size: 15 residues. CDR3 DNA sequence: TGTGCCAGCAGGGCCAACTGGGGGGCATCCTACGAGCAGTACTTC. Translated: CASRANWGASYEQYF.

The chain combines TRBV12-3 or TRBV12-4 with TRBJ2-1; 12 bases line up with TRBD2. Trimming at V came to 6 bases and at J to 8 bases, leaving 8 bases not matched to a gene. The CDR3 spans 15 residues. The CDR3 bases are TGTGCCAGCAGACTAGCGGGGGGACCCCTTTATGAGCAGTTCTTC. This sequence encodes CASRLAGGPLYEQFF.

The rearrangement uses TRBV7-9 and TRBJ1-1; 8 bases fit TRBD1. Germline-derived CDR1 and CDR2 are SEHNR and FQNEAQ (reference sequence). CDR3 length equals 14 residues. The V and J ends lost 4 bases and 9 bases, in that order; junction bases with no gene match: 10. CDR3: CASSSLQGGSQAFF. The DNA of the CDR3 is TGTGCCAGCAGCTCCCTACAGGGGGGGTCTCAAGCTTTCTTT.

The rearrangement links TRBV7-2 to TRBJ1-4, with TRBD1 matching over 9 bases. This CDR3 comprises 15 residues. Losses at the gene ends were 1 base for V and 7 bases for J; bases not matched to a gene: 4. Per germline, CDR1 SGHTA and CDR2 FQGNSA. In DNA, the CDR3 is TGTGCCAGCAGCTTAGGGGGGACAGGGATTGAAAAACTGTTTTTT. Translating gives CASSLGGTGIEKLFF.

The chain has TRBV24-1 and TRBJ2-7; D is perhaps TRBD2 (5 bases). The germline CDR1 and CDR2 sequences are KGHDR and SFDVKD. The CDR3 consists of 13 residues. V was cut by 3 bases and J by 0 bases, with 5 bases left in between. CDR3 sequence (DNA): TGTGCCACCAGTGATGACTACTCCTACGAGCAGTACTTC. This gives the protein CATSDDYSYEQYF.

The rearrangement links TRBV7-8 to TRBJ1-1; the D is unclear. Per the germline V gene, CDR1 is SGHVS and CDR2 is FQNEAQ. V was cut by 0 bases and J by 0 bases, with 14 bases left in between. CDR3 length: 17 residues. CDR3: CASSLASSGRLNTEAFF. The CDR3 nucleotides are TGTGCCAGCAGCTTAGCGTCTTCCGGACGCCTGAACACTGAAGCTTTCTTT.

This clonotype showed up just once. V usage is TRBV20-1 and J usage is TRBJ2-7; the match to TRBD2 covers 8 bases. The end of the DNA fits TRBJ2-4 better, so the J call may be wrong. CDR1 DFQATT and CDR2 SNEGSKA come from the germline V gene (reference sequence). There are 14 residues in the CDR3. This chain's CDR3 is CSARSQREIDIQYF. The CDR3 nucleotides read TGCAGTGCTAGGTCACAGCGGGAGATCGACATTCAGTACTTC.

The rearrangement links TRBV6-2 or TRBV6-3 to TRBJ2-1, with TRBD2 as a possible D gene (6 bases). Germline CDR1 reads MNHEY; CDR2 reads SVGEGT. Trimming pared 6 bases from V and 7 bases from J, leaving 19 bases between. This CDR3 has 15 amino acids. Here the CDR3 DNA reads TGTGCCAGCAGCCTAACCGGGACTGCCCCTAATGAGCAGTTCTTC. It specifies CASSLTGTAPNEQFF.

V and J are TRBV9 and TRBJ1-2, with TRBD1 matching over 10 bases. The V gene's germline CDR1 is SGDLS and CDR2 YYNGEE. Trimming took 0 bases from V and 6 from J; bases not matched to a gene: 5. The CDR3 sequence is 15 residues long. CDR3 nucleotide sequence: TGTGCCAGCAGCGTAGCGGGGACAGGGGTTCATGGCTACACCTTC. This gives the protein CASSVAGTGVHGYTF.

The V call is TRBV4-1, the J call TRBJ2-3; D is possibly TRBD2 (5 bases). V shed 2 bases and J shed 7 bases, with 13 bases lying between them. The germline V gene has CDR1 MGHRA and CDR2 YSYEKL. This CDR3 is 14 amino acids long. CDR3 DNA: TGCGCCAGCAGCCAACCAATACGGGAACATACGCAGTATTTT. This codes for CASSQPIREHTQYF.

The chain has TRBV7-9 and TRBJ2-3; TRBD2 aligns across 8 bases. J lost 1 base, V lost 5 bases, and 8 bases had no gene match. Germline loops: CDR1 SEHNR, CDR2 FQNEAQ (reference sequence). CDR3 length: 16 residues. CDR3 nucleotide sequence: TGTGCCAGCAGCCCGCCCCTGACTAGCGGCACAGATACGCAGTATTTT. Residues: CASSPPLTSGTDTQYF.

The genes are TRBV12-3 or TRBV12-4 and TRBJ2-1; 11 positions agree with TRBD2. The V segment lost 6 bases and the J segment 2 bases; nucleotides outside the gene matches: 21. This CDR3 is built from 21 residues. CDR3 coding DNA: TGTGCCAGCAGGCCGCACTGGCCGGGACTAGCGGAGGAAAAAACCTACAATGAGCAGTTCTTC. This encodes CASRPHWPGLAEEKTYNEQFF.

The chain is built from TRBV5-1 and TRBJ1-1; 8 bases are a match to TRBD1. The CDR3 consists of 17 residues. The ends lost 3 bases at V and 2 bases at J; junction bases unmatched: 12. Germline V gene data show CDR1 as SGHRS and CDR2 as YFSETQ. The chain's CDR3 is CASSSGGWTGINTEAFF. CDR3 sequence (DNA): TGCGCCAGCAGCTCCGGGGGCTGGACAGGGATTAACACTGAAGCTTTCTTT. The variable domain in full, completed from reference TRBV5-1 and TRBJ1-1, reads KAGVTQTPRYLIKTRGQQVTLSCSPISGHRSVSWYQQTPGQGLQFLFEYFSETQRNKGNFPGRFSGRQFSNSRSEMNVSTLELGDSALYLCASSSGGWTGINTEAFFGQGTRLTVV.

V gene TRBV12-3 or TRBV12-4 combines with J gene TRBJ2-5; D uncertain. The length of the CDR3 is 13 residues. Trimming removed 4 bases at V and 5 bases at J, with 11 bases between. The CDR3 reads CASSSLNQETQYF. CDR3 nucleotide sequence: TGTGCCAGCAGTTCCCTCAATCAGGAGACCCAGTACTTC.

The DNA of the CDR3 is TGTGCCAGCAGCCAAGGCGTTCGACAGTCCCGCTCTGGGGCCAACGTCCTGACTTTC. Translated: CASSQGVRQSRSGANVLTF. This rearrangement joins TRBV4-2 to TRBJ2-6; D might be TRBD1 (5 bases). V gave up 1 base and J gave up 0 bases, with 16 bases separating them. Germline V gene sequence: CDR1 LGHNA, CDR2 YNFKEQ. The CDR3 is 19 residues long.

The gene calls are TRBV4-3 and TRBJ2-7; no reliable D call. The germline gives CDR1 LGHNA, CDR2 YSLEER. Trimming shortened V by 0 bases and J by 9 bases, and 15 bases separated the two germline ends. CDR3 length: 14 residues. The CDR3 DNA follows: TGCGCCAGCAGCCAAGAGCCCGGACCTTGGGGGCAGTACTTC. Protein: CASSQEPGPWGQYF.

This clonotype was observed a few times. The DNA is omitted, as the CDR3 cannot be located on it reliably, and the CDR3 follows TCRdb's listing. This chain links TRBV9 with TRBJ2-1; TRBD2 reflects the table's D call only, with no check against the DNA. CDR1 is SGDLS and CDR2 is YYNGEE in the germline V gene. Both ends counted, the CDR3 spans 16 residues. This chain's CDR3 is CASSVGSGTSGYQTFF.